This record covers a single T cell receptor beta chain. This receptor's antigen is unknown. No clone much larger than this one lies a single base away; base qualities are absent. The sample originates from a study of T cell responses to AZD1222 COVID-19 vaccine (dated by TCRdb to about 2021). Notes on the research overall: Because spike-specific TCR depth and breadth did not differ between the two schedules, AZD1222 recipients who got a second dose at roughly 4 weeks were pooled with those who got a second dose at roughly 12 weeks. Trial participants were enrolled into age subgroups of 18-55, 56-69 and 70-plus years, which contained about 150, 27 and 61 TCR-sequenced participants, respectively. A total of approximately 240 trial participants underwent TCR sequencing, of whom 207 received two doses of AZD1222 and around 25 received two doses of the MenACWY control vaccine.

Interpreted using the paper, the time point label stands for: baseline before first vaccination. Samples from vaccinated people were obtained from the UK trials COV001 and COV002, which included a single-blind randomized controlled phase 2/3 trial of AZD1222 (ChAdOx1 nCoV-19) in healthy adults. For TCRbeta chain sequencing, PBMC samples from trial participants were taken at day 0 and at day 28 after the second dose. General study outcomes and caveats: Vaccine-associated CD4 TCRs spanned the whole spike protein, with dominant responses in regions 160-218 and 743-854. Because no samples from the day 14 peak response were available, repertoires could be characterized only after the peak T cell response. Epitopes outside the regions mutated in the B.1.351 and B.1.1.7 variants were reportedly recognized by nearly half of the unique spike-specific TCRs. Participants were mostly white British, with more females than males. The authors suggested clonal diversity may have been underestimated. Spike-specific TCR breadth and depth rose significantly after two AZD1222 doses compared with day 0 and with MenACWY recipients. Conclusions about previously exposed vaccinees are limited because only five or six AZD1222 recipients were SARS-CoV-2 seropositive at baseline. The 56-69-year group was small, and its depth increase did not reach significance, likely because of low power.

Counted from cysteine to phenylalanine, this CDR3 has 11 amino acids. The entry retains the CDR3 DNA only, 33 bases that are in frame from base 1. V sheds 1 base and J sheds 9 bases, leaving 7 bases between their ends. Taken from the germline V gene (reference sequence), the CDR1 and CDR2 loops are LNHDA and SQIVND. The CDR3 regions of human TCRbeta chains were subjected to immunosequencing. The original methods were these. TCRs in the repertoires were compared against a reference library of SARS-CoV-2-specific TCRs that had been generated with the MIRA antigen-specificity platform. Breadth was defined as the fraction of unique TCRs that were SARS-CoV-2-associated, and depth was defined as the fraction of total T cells that were SARS-CoV-2-associated. Using the MIRA data, every spike-specific TCR was mapped to the spike region that the TCR reacted to and assigned to either a CD4 or a CD8 class. Log10-transformed breadth and depth values were compared by one-way ANOVA with Sidak's multiple comparisons tests. The immuneACCESS repertoire file appears here via TCRdb, limited to in-frame rearrangements. These files lack a portion of the clones; in checked studies, under half of the deficit traces to unresolved V genes, and the cause of the others is not known. V and J calls and clone size are given by that table; D and trimming were obtained from the DNA. The sample table shows approximately 200,000 clones, and 88% are seen once. The top ten clones comprise approximately 7.7% of the sample.

The input for sequencing was peripheral blood, taken on day 0 of AZD1222 vaccination. The receptor was isolated from an adult in good health. This sequence uses TRBV19 and TRBJ2-7, with an unclear D gene assignment. The CDR3 sequence is CASSIGQRQYF. In nucleotides, the sequence is TGTGCCAGTAGTATAGGTCAGAGGCAGTACTTC.